A selection of T cell receptor beta chains follows, all from one sample in a study of blood T cell repertoires in COVID-19. Assay used: immunoSEQ multiplex PCR; TCRdb lists only in-frame clones, some missing. The sample gives about 360,000 clones, about 87% of which show up once; around 1.9% is in the top ten. The sequencing sample was made of PBMCs or T cells enriched from blood (not recorded which). The receptors here all came from a man aged 35-49 years in a cohort exposed to, infected with or recovered from COVID-19 (not recorded which). Both conserved end residues are part of each CDR3. The D gene is left open where the match is weak. Clone size, where shown, is once, few, many, or a class for clones that have expanded.

d_gene	v_gene	abundance	j_gene	CDR3aa	CDR3nt
.	TRBV11-3	.	TRBJ2-5	CASSLGHWETQYF	TGTGCCAGCAGCTTAGGACACTGGGAGACCCAGTACTTC
.	TRBV30	.	TRBJ2-1	CAWSRQGVQFF	TGTGCCTGGAGTCGTCAGGGTGTGCAGTTCTTC
.	TRBV5-1	.	TRBJ1-1	CASRLRGMNTEAFF	TGCGCCAGCAGGTTGAGGGGGATGAACACTGAAGCTTTCTTT
.	TRBV6-5	.	TRBJ2-7	CASMKKGHSYEQYF	TGTGCCAGCATGAAAAAGGGACACTCCTACGAGCAGTACTTC
.	TRBV2	.	TRBJ2-1	CASKSVREPNEQFF	TGTGCCAGCAAATCGGTCAGGGAACCGAATGAGCAGTTCTTC
.	TRBV5-1	.	TRBJ2-7	CASSSTSWGSYEQYF	TGCGCCAGCAGCTCAACTAGCTGGGGCTCCTACGAGCAGTACTTC
TRBD1	TRBV6-5	.	TRBJ2-1	CASSQGQGAYNEQFF	TGTGCCAGCAGCCAGGGACAGGGGGCTTACAATGAGCAGTTCTTC
.	TRBV30	.	TRBJ2-1	CAWSVGSSSYNEQFF	TGTGCCTGGAGTGTCGGATCTAGCTCCTACAATGAGCAGTTCTTC
TRBD1	TRBV28	.	TRBJ1-5	CASLTGPQPQHF	TGTGCCAGCCTGACAGGGCCCCAGCCCCAGCATTTT
TRBD1	TRBV7-3	.	TRBJ2-1	CASSPDRDSYNEQFF	TGTGCCAGCAGCCCCGACAGGGACTCCTACAATGAGCAGTTCTTC
.	TRBV3-1/TRBV3-2	.	TRBJ2-3	CASSPRGSTDTQYF	TGTGCCAGCAGCCCCCGAGGTAGTACAGATACGCAGTATTTT
.	TRBV14	.	TRBJ2-7	CASSQVVGEQYF	TGTGCCAGCAGCCAAGTAGTCGGCGAGCAGTACTTC
TRBD2	TRBV6-2/TRBV6-3	.	TRBJ2-1	CASSVAGGYNEQFF	TGTGCCAGCAGTGTAGCGGGAGGGTACAATGAGCAGTTCTTC
.	TRBV5-1	few	TRBJ1-3	CASSPEGVVGNTIYF	TGCGCCAGCAGCCCAGAGGGGGTCGTAGGAAACACCATATATTTT
.	TRBV11-2	.	TRBJ2-1	CASSLEEGEQFF	TGTGCCAGCAGCTTAGAAGAGGGCGAGCAGTTCTTC
.	TRBV5-5	.	TRBJ1-5	CASSPVSGGQPQHF	TGTGCCAGCAGCCCGGTGTCGGGAGGACAGCCCCAGCATTTT
.	TRBV27	once	TRBJ2-7	CASSFRREHYEQYF	TGTGCCAGCAGTTTCCGCAGGGAACACTACGAGCAGTACTTC
TRBD2	TRBV6-5	.	TRBJ2-1	CASSLAGAYNEQFF	TGTGCCAGCAGCCTAGCGGGAGCCTACAATGAGCAGTTCTTC
.	TRBV28	.	TRBJ1-2	CASSLTGSGGYTF	TGTGCCAGCAGTCTGACAGGATCTGGTGGCTACACCTTC
TRBD1	TRBV3-1/TRBV3-2	.	TRBJ1-1	CASSQGTGTTEAFF	TGTGCCAGCAGCCAAGGGACAGGGACCACTGAAGCTTTCTTT
.	TRBV18	.	TRBJ1-1	CASSPSGNEAFF	TGTGCCAGCTCACCATCAGGGAATGAAGCTTTCTTT
TRBD2	TRBV7-8	.	TRBJ2-5	CASSSRILAGNKETQYF	TGTGCCAGCAGCTCCCGGATCCTAGCGGGAAATAAAGAGACCCAGTACTTC
TRBD1	TRBV19	.	TRBJ2-6	CASSIRQGGPRVLTF	TGTGCCAGTAGTATACGACAGGGGGGCCCCCGCGTCCTGACTTTC
TRBD2	TRBV3-1/TRBV3-2	.	TRBJ2-2	CASSQDKWGLASTGELFF	TGTGCCAGCAGCCAAGATAAATGGGGACTAGCGAGCACCGGGGAGCTGTTTTTT
.	TRBV4-1	.	TRBJ1-2	CASSPGKGINYGYTF	TGCGCCAGCAGCCCAGGGAAGGGGATTAACTATGGCTACACCTTC
.	TRBV20-1	.	TRBJ1-1	CSARSQAQAFF	TGCAGTGCTAGGTCCCAAGCTCAAGCTTTCTTT
TRBD2	TRBV23-1	.	TRBJ2-7	CASNLTRPSGRAISYEQYF	TGCGCCAGCAACCTAACGCGGCCTAGCGGGAGGGCCATCTCCTACGAGCAGTACTTC
.	TRBV3-1/TRBV3-2	.	TRBJ1-3	CASRPGSGNTIYF	TGTGCCAGCAGGCCAGGCTCTGGAAACACCATATATTTT
.	TRBV18	.	TRBJ2-4	CASSPGSNKNIQYF	TGTGCCAGCTCACCTGGGAGTAACAAAAACATTCAGTACTTC
TRBD2	TRBV18	.	TRBJ2-1	CASSSSYDAGGETSGRSTYNEQFF	TGTGCCAGCTCCAGCTCGTATGATGCGGGGGGGGAGACTAGCGGGAGATCTACCTACAATGAGCAGTTCTTC
TRBD1	TRBV10-3	.	TRBJ2-3	CAIKRTGDSTDTQYF	TGTGCCATCAAACGGACAGGGGATAGCACAGATACGCAGTATTTT